These 5 T cell receptor beta chains share one sample of origin, sequenced in a study of early T cells in non-severe SARS-CoV-2 infection. TCRdb redid the calling of the 5' RACE reads with MiXCR, one entry per CDR3 protein. The data show roughly 10,000 distinct CDR3 sequences, about 4.9% seen once. The source material was whole blood. These receptors came from an adult who was a healthcare worker with PCR-confirmed SARS-CoV-2 infection or an uninfected control (not recorded which).

This clonotype was recorded many times. The chain links TRBV9 to TRBJ2-7; D remains ambiguous. The CDR3 is 14 amino acids. Deletions cut 0 bases from V and 0 bases from J, with 7 bases between. Germline V CDR1 and CDR2: SGDLS, YYNGEE. This CDR3 is CASSVDWSSYEQYF. The CDR3 nucleotides are TGTGCCAGCAGCGTAGATTGGAGCTCCTACGAGCAGTACTTC.

This clonotype appeared a few times. The V call is TRBV20-1, the J call TRBJ2-7, with D tentatively TRBD1 or TRBD2 (5 bases each). V lost 6 bases and J 0 bases, leaving 27 bases between the germline ends. Per the germline V gene, CDR1 is DFQATT and CDR2 is SNEGSKA (reference sequence). This CDR3 is 18 amino acids long. CDR3 sequence (DNA): TGCAGTGCCCTTAAGAGGCAGGGTGGATTTCGGGGCTCCTACGAGCAGTACTTC. Encoded protein: CSALKRQGGFRGSYEQYF.

There are many counts of this clonotype. The J gene is TRBJ1-5, the V gene TRBV5-6; D is ambiguous. This CDR3 spans 14 amino acids. CDR1 SGHDT and CDR2 YYEEEE come from the germline V gene. Trimming shortened V by 3 bases and J by 5 bases, and 12 bases separated the two germline ends. The DNA of the CDR3 is TGTGCCAGCAGCTCCTTTAGTAACCATCAGCCCCAGCATTTT. Its translation is CASSSFSNHQPQHF. The whole variable domain, remainder taken from reference TRBV5-6 and TRBJ1-5, is DAGVTQSPTHLIKTRGQQVTLRCSPKSGHDTVSWYQQALGQGPQFIFQYYEEEERQRGNFPDRFSGHQFPNYSSELNVNALLLGDSALYLCASSSFSNHQPQHFGDGTRLSIL.

This clonotype was detected only a few times. The chain has TRBV7-8 and TRBJ1-1; no firm D call. Trimming removed 1 base at V and 1 base at J, with 7 bases between. From germline, CDR1 is SGHVS and CDR2 FQNEAQ. The CDR3 runs 14 residues. The CDR3: CASSLGAGNTEAFF. The CDR3 DNA follows: TGTGCCAGCAGCTTAGGGGCAGGGAACACTGAAGCTTTCTTT.

This clonotype is medium-sized by share. V gene TRBV7-2 combines with J gene TRBJ2-1; no definite D call. Trimming cost V 5 bases and J 4 bases, with 9 bases left between them. Germline V gene lookup returns CDR1 SGHTA and CDR2 FQGNSA. CDR3 length: 13 residues. The CDR3 sequence is CASSMDPYNEQFF. The CDR3 nucleotides are TGTGCCAGCAGCATGGACCCTTACAATGAGCAGTTCTTC.